This T cell receptor (beta chain) was observed in a study of blood T cell repertoires in COVID-19. Across the study: Both acute and convalescent COVID-19 samples were obtained from the United States, Italy and Spain. Nucleic acid was either cDNA or gDNA, and it came from T cells, B-cell-depleted T cells, or PBMCs.

Original methodology: Amplification of reference gene primers was used by the study to estimate nucleated cell counts. Libraries were prepared by immunoSEQ multiplex PCR; TCRdb keeps only in-frame clonotypes and omits some of them. V, J and clone size were drawn from that table, and D and trimming were deduced from the DNA. The sample yields some 220,000 clones, 75% to 85% seen once. This CDR3 spans 16 amino acids. Trimming removed 2 bases from V and 1 base from J; junction bases left unmatched: 2. From germline, CDR1 is SGHRS and CDR2 YFSETQ. The V and J genes are TRBV5-1 and TRBJ2-2; TRBD2 matches at 10 bases. The clonotype originates from a human donor in a cohort sampled during active COVID-19. Sequencing used peripheral blood. CDR3 protein: CASSFTSGMNTGELFF. Written as DNA, the CDR3 is TGCGCCAGCAGCTTCACTAGCGGGATGAACACCGGGGAGCTGTTTTTT.